This T cell receptor (beta chain) came from a study of human T cells and chemical hapten exposure (dated by TCRdb to the early 2020s). In terms of the full investigation: For sensitization, 2% DPC in acetone was applied to a roughly 2 cm by roughly 2 cm area of upper inner arm skin. Patients additionally received weekly therapeutic DPC doses to the scalp throughout the approximately 22-week study period. Patch testing was performed on the upper back with Finn chambers containing 0.01% DPC, and the patch tests were scored after 6 days according to International Contact Dermatitis Research Group standards. The mostly female patient cohort included alopecia areata with under or over 50% scalp involvement, alopecia totalis and alopecia universalis. Libraries were pooled for sequencing, and variation in per-sample TCR yields was attributed mainly to small differences in library volumes within the pool. In alopecia patients, the study followed how the peripheral blood TCR repertoire changed in vivo over primary and secondary sensitization to diphenylcyclopropenone (DPC), a hapten. Blood samples were taken from patients before sensitization (week 0) and then at 2, 6 and about 24 weeks after DPC sensitization. Around 30 alopecia patients provided blood for TCR sequencing at one to four time points (pre-sensitization, 2, 6 and 24 weeks). The research as a whole found: DPC sensitization did not change the number of TCRs with a frequency above 1 in 1000, and there was no evidence of changes in global repertoire structure. Patch test score was positively correlated with the number of PT1 expanded TCRs, with significance at thresholds 8, 16 and 32 but not at 4. Repeated subsampling changed both the strength of the expansion versus patch-test correlation and the threshold at which the correlation became significant. Significantly more large CDR3 similarity clusters were formed by expanded TCRs than by pre-sensitization or healthy control sets, consistent with antigen-driven responses. Alopecia, a presumed autoimmune disease, was present in all patients, so the immune response of the patients might differ from that of healthy individuals.

V loses 7 bases of germline sequence and J loses 6 bases, and the interval between the two ends is 19 bases. From the cysteine through the phenylalanine, the CDR3 covers 14 amino acids. The read is trimmed to its CDR3 DNA, 42 bases read in frame from base 1. Per the germline V gene, SQVTM is the CDR1 and ANQGSEA is the CDR2. In the paper's terms, the time point label means: pre-sensitization, week 0. The label giving this sample's treatment or condition can be read as: therapeutic diphenylcyclopropenone sensitization with weekly scalp DPC. Blood at each patch-test visit was drawn before the patch test was applied. To be eligible, patients had to be aged 18 to 70, diagnosed with alopecia and judged suitable for DPC therapy, while pregnant patients were excluded. Total RNA was extracted from unfractionated whole blood that had been collected in Tempus Blood RNA tubes. The library was produced with RACE. Sequencing was performed on a NextSeq 500. During library preparation, unique molecular identifiers were attached to individual cDNA molecules so that TCRs could be counted quantitatively and reproducibly. For every blood RNA sample, sequencing covered both the TCR alpha and TCR beta chains. As for how the authors treated the data: Samples had a median of roughly 91,000 TCRs, with a range from roughly 23,224 to 750,000. V, J and CDR3 annotation of the TCR reads was carried out using the Decombinator software suite. For PS versus PT1 abundance plots, all samples were subsampled to the same number of TCRs (28,000). TCRs were defined as expanded if absent before sensitization and observed at least eight times at the 2-week time point. TCRdb handled the public reads itself, with Q25 trimming in fastp and clone calling in MiXCR, and kept productive beta chains. A single entry per CDR3 protein holds the most common genes and DNA from its merged rows. Here the V and J calls rest on TCRdb's processing, not on the authors' analysis. The sample table holds under 400,000 distinct CDR3 sequences, of which about 5.1% were seen once. The top ten hold 2.6% of the sample.

This clonotype was picked up many times. It lacks a known antigen. Qualities for individual bases were not recorded, and no much larger clone is one base off. The rearrangement combines TRBV29-1 with TRBJ1-5, with the D gene not confidently named. The sample was whole blood, taken in connection with sensitization to the hapten diphenylcyclopropenone (DPC). The TCR was taken from a woman in her 50s with alopecia areata. Some clones in this sample may be carry-over from other donors' samples. The nucleotide sequence reads TGCAGCGGAAGGACGATTCTTAGGAGTCAGCCCCAGCATTTT. This is translated as CSGRTILRSQPQHF.